The 9 T cell receptor beta chains reported below all come from one sample, sequenced in a study of blood T cell repertoires in COVID-19. The method was immunoSEQ multiplex PCR; TCRdb's version includes in-frame clones alone and lacks a portion of them. The table has a few hundred thousand clones, 82% seen once. Specimen: peripheral blood. The receptor set was obtained from a woman in her late teens or twenties with acute or convalescent COVID-19.

The V and J genes are TRBV12-3 or TRBV12-4 and TRBJ1-6, with no clear D. CDR3 size: 13 residues. The V end lost 7 bases, the J end lost 4 bases, and 8 bases lay between the germline ends. As DNA, the CDR3 is TGTGCCAGCAAGCGGGATTATAATTCACCCCTCCACTTT. It is translated as CASKRDYNSPLHF.

V and J are TRBV18 and TRBJ2-3; 10 nucleotides align to TRBD2. CDR1 KGHSH and CDR2 LQKENI come from the germline V gene. Germline trimming cut 1 base from V and 2 bases from J; bases unmatched to any gene: 3. The CDR3 has 16 residues. The CDR3 nucleotides are TGTGCCAGCTCACCACGGACTAGCGGCCTCACAGATACGCAGTATTTT. The encoded protein is CASSPRTSGLTDTQYF.

The rearrangement joins TRBV5-6 to TRBJ1-2; D ambiguous. Trimming shortened V by 4 bases and J by 0 bases, and 19 bases separated the two germline ends. CDR3 length equals 17 residues. In germline, CDR1 is SGHDT, CDR2 YYEEEE. The CDR3 bases are TGTGCCAGCAGCCCTTGGGCCACCTATATTACTAACTATGGCTACACCTTC. Protein sequence: CASSPWATYITNYGYTF.

This sequence joins TRBV5-1 and TRBJ1-1; tentatively, D is TRBD1 (6 bases). Trimming removed 4 bases at V and 4 bases at J, with 14 bases between. CDR3 length equals 14 residues. CDR1 SGHRS and CDR2 YFSETQ come from the germline V gene. The DNA for the CDR3 is TGCGCCAGCAGCCCATGGACAGTGGGCACTGAAGCTTTCTTT. As protein: CASSPWTVGTEAFF.

J is TRBJ2-7 and V is TRBV12-5, with 8 positions matching TRBD1. After removal of 3 bases from V and 3 bases from J, the junction contained 10 bases not matched to a gene. The V gene's germline CDR1 is LGHNT and CDR2 FRNRAP. The CDR3 loop spans 16 amino acids. CDR3 bases: TGTGCTAGTGGTTTTTCCTCGGGACAGGAGGACTACGAGCAGTACTTC. Protein: CASGFSSGQEDYEQYF. The variable domain in full, with the rest retrieved from reference TRBV12-5 and TRBJ2-7, is DARVTQTPRHKVTEMGQEVTMRCQPILGHNTVFWYRQTMMQGLELLAYFRNRAPLDDSGMPKDRFSAEMPDATLATLKIQPSEPRDSAVYFCASGFSSGQEDYEQYFGPGTRLTVT.

This CDR3 is CATSAGTSGINEQFF. The CDR3 nucleotides read TGTGCCACCAGTGCCGGGACTAGCGGGATTAATGAGCAGTTCTTC. The chain is built from TRBV24-1 and TRBJ2-1; TRBD2 aligns across 13 bases. V lost 5 bases, J lost 7 bases, and 4 bases stayed unmatched. The CDR3 has 15 amino acids. The V gene's germline CDR1 is KGHDR and CDR2 SFDVKD.

The chain carries TRBV20-1 and TRBJ1-5; 7 bases line up with TRBD1. Germline V gene sequence: CDR1 DFQATT, CDR2 SNEGSKA (reference sequence). V dropped 6 bases and J dropped 4; count of bases not matched to a gene: 9. The CDR3 is 14 residues long. CDR3 amino acids: CSASGQATNQPQHF. The CDR3 coding sequence is TGCAGTGCCAGTGGACAGGCGACAAATCAGCCCCAGCATTTT.

This rearrangement joins TRBV4-2 to TRBJ2-1, with 13 positions matching TRBD2. The V gene end was trimmed by 1 base and the J gene end by 8 bases; junction bases not matched to a gene: 2. The CDR3 extends over 15 amino acids. Germline-derived CDR1 and CDR2 are LGHNA and YNFKEQ. The CDR3 coding sequence is TGTGCCAGCAGCCAAGGGACTAGCGGGAGCCATGAGCAGTTCTTC. It is translated as CASSQGTSGSHEQFF.

V and J are TRBV29-1 and TRBJ1-2; TRBD1 matches at 7 bases. The ends lost 1 base at V and 4 bases at J; junction bases unmatched: 0. Germline-derived CDR1 and CDR2 are SQVTM and ANQGSEA. This CDR3 contains 12 residues. The CDR3 DNA follows: TGCAGCGTTGAAGGGGACAGCTATGGCTACACCTTC. This gives the protein CSVEGDSYGYTF.